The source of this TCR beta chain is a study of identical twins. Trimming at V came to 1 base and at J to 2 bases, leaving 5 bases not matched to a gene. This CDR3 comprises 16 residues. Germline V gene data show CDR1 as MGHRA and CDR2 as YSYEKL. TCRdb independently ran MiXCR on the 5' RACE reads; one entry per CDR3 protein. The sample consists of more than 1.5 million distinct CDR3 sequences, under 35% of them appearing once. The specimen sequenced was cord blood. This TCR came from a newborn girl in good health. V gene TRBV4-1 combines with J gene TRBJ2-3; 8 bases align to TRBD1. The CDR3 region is CASSQGDRTLTDTQYF. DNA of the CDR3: TGCGCCAGCAGCCAAGGGGACAGGACACTCACAGATACGCAGTATTTT.